This T cell receptor beta chain is from a study of identifying expanded T cells in peripheral blood. Broader study findings: Across healthy donors, higher total template counts meant significantly greater roughly two-week count variance. Differentially abundant clones: roughly 1.2 between replicates, 16.4 at roughly 15 days, over 18 at four.

Healthy donors had no documented immune events, such as infections, while sampled. Details on this clone: Antigen unknown.

The CDR3 is 15 residues long. The germline gives CDR1 LNHDA, CDR2 SQIVND (reference sequence). V trimming: 9 bases; J trimming: 4 bases; junction bases outside the gene matches: 9. Sequenced by immunoSEQ multiplex PCR; TCRdb stores in-frame clones only, minus some. The sample gives fewer than 130,000 clones, around nine tenths of which show up once; about a sixth is in the top ten. What was sequenced was blood. The V and J genes are TRBV19 and TRBJ1-4, with 9 bases lining up with TRBD1. The receptor comes from a person aged 18-69 years in good health. The CDR3 loop reads CARRTGQGINEKLFF. Here the CDR3 DNA reads TGTGCCAGGAGAACCGGACAGGGGATTAATGAAAAACTGTTTTTT.